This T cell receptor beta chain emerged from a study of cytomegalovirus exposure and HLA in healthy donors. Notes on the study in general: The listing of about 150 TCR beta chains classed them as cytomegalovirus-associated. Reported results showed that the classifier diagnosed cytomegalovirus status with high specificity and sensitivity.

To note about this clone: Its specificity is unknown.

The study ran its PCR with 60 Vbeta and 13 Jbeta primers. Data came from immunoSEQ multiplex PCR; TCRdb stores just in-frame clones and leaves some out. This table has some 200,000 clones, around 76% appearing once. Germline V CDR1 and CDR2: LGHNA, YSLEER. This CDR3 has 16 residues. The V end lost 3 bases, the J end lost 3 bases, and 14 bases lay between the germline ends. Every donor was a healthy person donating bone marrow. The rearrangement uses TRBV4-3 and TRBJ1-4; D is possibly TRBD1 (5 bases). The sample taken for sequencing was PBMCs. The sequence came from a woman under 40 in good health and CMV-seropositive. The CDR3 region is CASSHCLQVANEKLFF. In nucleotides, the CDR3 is TGCGCCAGCAGCCACTGTCTACAGGTTGCTAATGAAAAACTGTTTTTT.